This T cell receptor beta chain was identified during a study of blood T cell repertoires in COVID-19. About the research overall: Sites across the United States, Italy and Spain contributed samples from acute and convalescent COVID-19. Sources were T cells, B-cell-depleted T cells, or PBMCs; the material itself was cDNA or gDNA.

Under the authors' procedure: By means of reference gene primer amplification, nucleated cell counts were estimated. Profiled with immunoSEQ multiplex PCR; TCRdb holds only in-frame clones, not every one. The V and J calls and clone size were taken over from that table, and D and trimming were inferred from the DNA. This sample yields roughly 230,000 clones, of which 89% are seen a single time; around 4.6% belongs to the top ten. Germline V gives CDR1 MNHEY, CDR2 SVGAGI. J lost 4 bases, V lost 7 bases, and 8 bases had no gene match. The CDR3 contains 14 residues. This clone was detected only a few times.

The chain joins TRBV6-5 to TRBJ2-5, with 8 bases fitting TRBD2. Sample: peripheral blood. This receptor was obtained from a woman in her thirties or forties who had recovered from COVID-19. Here the CDR3 reads CASTPGLVRETQYF. The CDR3 nucleotides are TGTGCCAGCACACCGGGACTAGTAAGAGAGACCCAGTACTTC.